This T cell receptor beta chain was sequenced for a study of cytomegalovirus exposure and HLA in healthy donors. Study-level information: Unique TCRs numbering around 85 million, obtained from HLA-typed donors, made up an early data release.

The CDR3 has 13 amino acids. Germline CDR1 and CDR2: SGHTA and FQGNSA. V shed 2 bases and J shed 0 bases, with 5 bases lying between them. Study-level findings and limits: In an earlier analysis, about 90% or about 30%: the productive usage of most TCR beta V segments. Through in vitro validation, a few CMV-associated chains were shown to be specific for CMV antigens. It emerged from a later analysis that several of the most significant clusters appeared to be linked to common viral pathogens.

Both 60 Vbeta primers and 13 Jbeta primers went into the PCR. Measured with immunoSEQ multiplex PCR; TCRdb has only the in-frame clones, and not every one. The sample includes 150,000 or so clones, nearly 80% of them seen just once. Points on this clone: Antigen unknown.

The gene calls are TRBV7-2 and TRBJ2-7; D ambiguous. The TCR comes from a man younger than 45 in good health and CMV-seropositive. What was sequenced was PBMCs. The CDR3 spells CASSLPSSYEQYF. The CDR3 nucleotides read TGTGCCAGCAGCTTACCGTCCTCCTACGAGCAGTACTTC.